This TCR beta chain was sequenced during a study of blood T cell repertoires in COVID-19. Study as a whole: T cells, B-cell-depleted T cells, or PBMCs supplied cDNA or gDNA.

In the study's own analysis: Amplified reference gene primers provided the basis for estimating nucleated cell counts. The table came from immunoSEQ multiplex PCR; TCRdb's copy has only in-frame clones and leaves some out. The V and J calls and clone size were taken over from that table, and D and trimming were inferred from the DNA. The sample yields 150,000 to 170,000 clones, about 90% seen once. The CDR3 is made up of 15 amino acids. V lost 4 bases to trimming and J lost 7 bases; unmatched junction nucleotides: 12. The germline CDR1 and CDR2 sequences are KGHSH and LQKENI. This sequence was found in a man in his fifties or sixties with acute or convalescent COVID-19. The rearrangement links TRBV18 to TRBJ1-1, with 7 bases lining up with TRBD1. The sample taken for sequencing was peripheral blood. CDR3 sequence reads: CASSQGAPPASEAFF. As DNA, the CDR3 is TGTGCCAGCTCACAGGGGGCGCCCCCAGCTAGTGAAGCTTTCTTT.